The present T cell receptor beta chain was sequenced within a study of T-cell memory formation after mild COVID-19. V was shortened by 5 bases and J by 3 bases, with 11 bases between the two germline ends. From germline, CDR1 is LNHDA and CDR2 SQIVND (reference sequence). The CDR3 extends over 13 amino acids. This clonotype was recorded at least ten times. TCRdb reprocessed the 5' RACE reads with MiXCR, giving one entry per CDR3 protein. This sample has roughly 200,000 distinct CDR3 sequences, with around a fifth found just once. The chain uses TRBV19 and TRBJ2-7; tentative D call: TRBD1 (7 bases). The sequence derives from an adult woman who had mild COVID-19 (a few samples of this study predate the infection). Cell type and time point are not known. Sample: PBMCs or a T cell subset sorted from them (not recorded which). CDR3 loop: CASSPGGHYEQYF. For the CDR3, the DNA is TGTGCCAGTAGTCCAGGGGGGCACTACGAGCAGTACTTC.